The T cell receptor (beta chain) described here comes from a study of blood T cell repertoires in COVID-19. Whole-study context: Researchers got acute and convalescent COVID-19 samples from the United States, Italy and Spain. PBMCs, B-cell-depleted T cells, or T cells were the source of the cDNA or gDNA that made up the material.

Original handling: From reference gene primer amplification, estimates of nucleated cell counts were derived. Method: immunoSEQ multiplex PCR; TCRdb's copy keeps in-frame clones and lacks some. D and trimming come from the DNA, and the V and J calls and clone size come from that table. The data contain roughly 70,000 clones, about 87% of them singletons. Trimming shortened V by 5 bases and J by 0 bases, and 7 bases separated the two germline ends. This CDR3 is 13 amino acids long. The germline V gene encodes CDR1 SGHTA and CDR2 FQGNSA. The clonotype was recovered from an elderly woman with active COVID-19. This chain connects TRBV7-2 to TRBJ1-2; D is uncertain. Sample: peripheral blood. The CDR3: CASSETANYGYTF. The CDR3, as DNA: TGTGCCAGCAGCGAAACAGCTAACTATGGCTACACCTTC.